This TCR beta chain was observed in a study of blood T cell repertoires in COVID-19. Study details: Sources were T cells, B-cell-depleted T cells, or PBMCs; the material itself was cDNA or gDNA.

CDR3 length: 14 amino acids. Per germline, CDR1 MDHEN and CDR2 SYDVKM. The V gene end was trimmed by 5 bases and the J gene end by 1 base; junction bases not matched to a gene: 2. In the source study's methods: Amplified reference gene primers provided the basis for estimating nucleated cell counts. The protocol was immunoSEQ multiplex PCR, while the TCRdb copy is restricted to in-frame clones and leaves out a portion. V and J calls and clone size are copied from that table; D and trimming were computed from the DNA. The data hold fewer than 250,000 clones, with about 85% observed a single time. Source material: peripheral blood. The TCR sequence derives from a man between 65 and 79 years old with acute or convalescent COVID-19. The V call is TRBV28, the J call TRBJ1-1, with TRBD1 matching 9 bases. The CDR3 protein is CASSAQGANTEAFF. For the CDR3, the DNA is TGTGCCAGCAGTGCACAGGGGGCGAACACTGAAGCTTTCTTT.